This TCR beta chain is drawn from a study of T cell changes during pregnancy in multiple sclerosis (dated by TCRdb to about 2019). About the study as a whole: In women with multiple sclerosis, the researchers looked at how the T cell repertoire shifted as pregnancy progressed.

Library creation used the immunoSEQ multiplex PCR assay. Not all clones reach the TCRdb copy of this immuneACCESS table, which keeps in-frame sequences only. Checked studies attribute under half of the gap to unresolved V genes and leave the rest unexplained. This sample gives 25,000 to 35,000 clones in total; 90% of them show up just once. Less than 0.45% of the sample comes from the top ten. The count of this clone is one. Its antigen is not yet known. Nothing much larger sits one base from this clone, and base qualities are not available. According to the germline V gene (reference sequence), CDR1 reads SGHKS and CDR2 reads YYEKEE. The trim is 1 base for V and 2 bases for J, with a gap of 9 bases between the germline ends. CDR3 length: 14 amino acids, cysteine to phenylalanine. The retained sequence is limited to the CDR3, 42 bases, with the frame set at the first base.

Source: CD4+ T cells from peripheral blood mononuclear cells, taken in the second trimester of pregnancy. This sequence was found in a female donor in good health, enrolled as a control in a pregnancy study. The sequence joins TRBV5-5 to TRBJ2-5; a confident D gene designation cannot be given. The CDR3 protein is CASSLYTRQETQYF. The bases are TGTGCCAGCAGCTTGTACACACGACAAGAGACCCAGTACTTC.